The 29 T cell receptor beta chains below come from one sample, sequenced in a study of blood T cell repertoires in COVID-19 (dated by TCRdb to between 2020 and 2021). The protocol used for the library was the immunoSEQ multiplex PCR assay. The source is immuneACCESS, and TCRdb retained only in-frame sequences with V and J called. Part of the clones is not carried over; for the studies checked, unresolved V genes explain less than half of this, and the remainder is unexplained. The sample has about 100,000 clones on record, 80% of them singletons. Roughly 31% of the sample is in the top ten clones. Sequencing input: peripheral blood. These TCRs come from a man between 65 and 79 years old with active or convalescent COVID-19.

This clone was counted once. The V gene is TRBV10-3, the J gene TRBJ2-7, with 8 nucleotides matching TRBD1. This CDR3 is built from 15 residues. V lost 0 bases and J lost 2; bases outside the gene matches: 3. The germline V gene encodes CDR1 ENHRY and CDR2 SYGVKD. The DNA of the CDR3 is TGTGCCATCAGTGAGTCGTCAGGGGGCCCCTACGAGCAGTACTTC. As protein: CAISESSGGPYEQYF.

V is TRBV30 and J is TRBJ2-7; the D gene is possibly TRBD2 (5 bases). The germline gives CDR1 GTSNPN, CDR2 SVGIG (reference sequence). This CDR3 is 15 amino acids long. Trimming pared 3 bases from V and 0 bases from J, leaving 15 bases between. This CDR3 is CAWRPSGIVSYEQYF. Here the CDR3 DNA reads TGTGCCTGGAGACCCTCCGGGATCGTCTCCTACGAGCAGTACTTC.

The chain couples TRBV24-1 to TRBJ2-3; 7 nucleotides match TRBD1. The J segment lost 0 bases and the V segment lost 3 bases, leaving 8 bases of the junction unmatched. There are 17 residues in the CDR3. CDR1 KGHDR and CDR2 SFDVKD come from the germline V gene. The CDR3 reads CATSDPTGVPSTDTQYF. CDR3 sequence (DNA): TGTGCCACCAGTGATCCTACAGGGGTGCCTAGCACAGATACGCAGTATTTT.

The CDR3: CASSLVVGATEAFF. The DNA of the CDR3 is TGCGCCAGCAGCTTAGTGGTGGGGGCCACTGAAGCTTTCTTT. The V gene is TRBV5-1, the J gene TRBJ1-1, with TRBD1 as a possible D gene (6 bases). The CDR3 spans 14 residues. Germline values: CDR1 SGHRS, CDR2 YFSETQ. V was clipped by 2 bases and J by 4 bases, with 12 bases between them.

The rearrangement uses TRBV4-2 and TRBJ2-7, with a tentative D call TRBD2 (5 bases). There are 15 residues in the CDR3. Trimming removed 1 base at V and 5 bases at J, with 15 bases between. The germline V gene has CDR1 LGHNA and CDR2 YNFKEQ. CDR3 DNA: TGTGCCAGCAGCCAAGTCCTCCCGGGGTTCAACGAGCAGTACTTC. Translated: CASSQVLPGFNEQYF.

The rearrangement joins TRBV20-1 to TRBJ2-7; D uncertain. The germline V gene has CDR1 DFQATT and CDR2 SNEGSKA (reference sequence). This CDR3 has 11 residues. V was pared by 6 bases and J by 5 bases, with 11 bases between. DNA of the CDR3: TGCAGTGCAACAATAATAAACGAGCAGTACTTC. Its protein product is CSATIINEQYF.

The rearrangement links TRBV4-2 to TRBJ1-6; possible D gene TRBD1, 6 bases. The CDR3 runs 14 residues. The germline V and J ends were trimmed by 1 base and 7 bases, with 8 bases remaining between them. CDR1 LGHNA and CDR2 YNFKEQ come from the germline V gene. The CDR3: CASSQVTGNSPLHF. In DNA form, the CDR3 reads TGTGCCAGCAGCCAAGTTACAGGGAATTCACCCCTCCACTTT.

This rearrangement joins TRBV4-3 to TRBJ1-2; maybe TRBD1 (5 bases). The CDR3 consists of 16 residues. Germline loops: CDR1 LGHNA, CDR2 YSLEER. Trimming took off 0 bases at V and 4 bases at J, with 15 bases between the two ends. The CDR3 bases are TGCGCCAGCAGCCAAGATGTGGGGGGATCTCGCTATGGCTACACCTTC. Its protein is CASSQDVGGSRYGYTF.

The CDR3 protein is CAWSLDRREKLFF. In nucleotides, the CDR3 is TGTGCCTGGAGTTTGGACAGACGTGAAAAACTGTTTTTT. The gene calls are TRBV30 and TRBJ1-4, with D possibly matching TRBD1 (6 bases). Germline assignment: CDR1 GTSNPN and CDR2 SVGIG (reference sequence). The germline V and J ends were trimmed by 2 bases and 7 bases, with 11 bases remaining between them. The CDR3 covers 13 residues.

The V and J genes are TRBV6-5 and TRBJ1-2; 7 positions match TRBD1. This CDR3 has 14 amino acids. V trimming: 0 bases; J trimming: 6 bases; junction bases outside the gene matches: 4. Per germline, CDR1 MNHEY and CDR2 SVGAGI. CDR3 amino acids: CASSYSTGSNGYTF. CDR3 bases: TGTGCCAGCAGTTACTCGACAGGGTCAAATGGCTACACCTTC.

This CDR3 reads CASTQPGQGESGYTF. The CDR3 coding sequence is TGCGCCAGCACCCAACCGGGACAGGGGGAGAGTGGCTACACCTTC. The genes are TRBV5-1 and TRBJ1-2, with 11 bases lining up with TRBD1. V was pared by 6 bases and J by 7 bases, with 11 bases of the junction left unmatched. CDR3 length: 15 residues. Germline values: CDR1 SGHRS, CDR2 YFSETQ.

The chain couples TRBV5-6 to TRBJ2-5, with D tentatively TRBD2 (6 bases). The ends were cut back, 1 base at V and 4 bases at J, with 11 bases in the middle. CDR1 is SGHDT, CDR2 YYEEEE, per germline. CDR3 length equals 14 residues. The CDR3 reads CASSLQSGVETQYF. The CDR3, as DNA: TGTGCCAGCAGCTTGCAGTCGGGGGTAGAGACCCAGTACTTC.

The V and J genes are TRBV3-1 (or the pseudogene TRBV3-2) and TRBJ2-2; D possibly corresponds to TRBD1 (6 bases). CDR1 and CDR2 (germline): LGHDT, YNNKEL (reference sequence). V was clipped by 4 bases and J by 1 base, with 10 bases between them. The CDR3 contains 15 residues. This CDR3 is CASSLGQGNTGELFF. In DNA form, the CDR3 reads TGTGCCAGCAGCCTGGGACAAGGGAACACCGGGGAGCTGTTTTTT.

The rearrangement links TRBV19 to TRBJ2-7, with 10 bases matching TRBD1. Germline V lookup: CDR1 LNHDA, CDR2 SQIVND (reference sequence). The CDR3 runs to 15 residues. The junction had 5 bases not matched to a gene; V was cut back by 5 bases and J by 1 base. The CDR3 DNA sequence: TGTGCCAGTAGTCCGGGACAGGGGTTTTCCTACGAGCAGTACTTC. It yields the protein CASSPGQGFSYEQYF.

The CDR3 is CSVEGSLNSNTEAFF. CDR3 nucleotide sequence: TGCAGCGTTGAAGGTAGCTTGAACTCAAACACTGAAGCTTTCTTT. V usage is TRBV29-1 and J usage is TRBJ1-1, with unresolved D. V was shortened by 1 base and J by 2 bases, with 14 bases between the two germline ends. The CDR3 extends over 15 amino acids. Germline CDR1 reads SQVTM; CDR2 reads ANQGSEA.

The chain is built from TRBV13 and TRBJ1-4; D remains unclear. Deletions cut 3 bases from V and 6 bases from J, with 11 bases between. The CDR3 length is 14 residues. Germline CDR1 and CDR2: PRHDT and FYEKMQ (reference sequence). The CDR3 DNA follows: TGTGCCAGCAGCTTGAGAAGTACTCATGAAAAACTGTTTTTT. As protein: CASSLRSTHEKLFF.

The chain has TRBV28 and TRBJ2-7; 11 bases line up with TRBD2. Germline CDR1 reads MDHEN; CDR2 reads SYDVKM. The CDR3 extends over 13 amino acids. V was clipped by 6 bases and J by 7 bases; unmatched bases: 5. The CDR3 nucleotides read TGTGCCAGCAGATCAGGACTAGCGGGTGAGCAGTACTTC. Translated: CASRSGLAGEQYF.

The chain combines TRBV3-1 (or the pseudogene TRBV3-2) with TRBJ1-5, with D unclear. V lost 1 base and J lost 6, with 13 bases in between. CDR1 and CDR2 (germline): LGHDT, YNNKEL (reference sequence). This CDR3 contains 15 residues. The CDR3 bases are TGTGCCAGCAGCCAAGGGTATGATTGGGCTCAGCCCCAGCATTTT. Translated: CASSQGYDWAQPQHF.

The V call is TRBV19, the J call TRBJ1-1; no definite D call. This CDR3 comprises 14 residues. Looked up from germline, CDR1 is LNHDA and CDR2 is SQIVND (reference sequence). V dropped 4 bases and J dropped 0 bases, with 9 bases sitting between them. The CDR3 DNA follows: TGTGCCAGTAGTACACTGGGCATGAACACTGAAGCTTTCTTT. Its translation is CASSTLGMNTEAFF.

J is TRBJ2-1 and V is TRBV4-2; perhaps TRBD2 as D (7 bases). Trimming cost V 4 bases and J 9 bases, with 31 bases left between them. The CDR3 is 19 amino acids. The germline gives CDR1 LGHNA, CDR2 YNFKEQ. The CDR3 DNA follows: TGTGCCAGCAGCCGCGAGACCGGGTCCGGACTAGGAGGGGGAGGTGAGCAGTTCTTC. It encodes CASSRETGSGLGGGGEQFF.

The chain couples TRBV29-1 to TRBJ1-1, with 7 nucleotides matching TRBD1. The V and J ends lost 6 bases and 5 bases, in that order; junction bases with no gene match: 6. CDR1 SQVTM and CDR2 ANQGSEA come from the germline V gene. This CDR3 is 12 amino acids long. The CDR3 DNA reads as TGCAGCGTGGGGACAGCCGGAACTGAAGCTTTCTTT. Translating gives CSVGTAGTEAFF.

The V and J genes are TRBV24-1 and TRBJ2-2; D gene ambiguous. The V end lost 6 bases, the J end lost 4 bases, and 5 bases lay between the germline ends. Germline CDR1 is KGHDR and CDR2 is SFDVKD. This CDR3 is 12 amino acids long. In DNA form, the CDR3 reads TGTGCCACCAGTCCAGTCACCGGGGAGCTGTTTTTT. Translation gives CATSPVTGELFF.

This clone was observed many times. The CDR3 spells CASSLSIAGRETQYF. The CDR3 nucleotides are TGTGCCAGCAGTTTGAGTATTGCAGGGCGAGAGACCCAGTACTTC. V gene TRBV28 combines with J gene TRBJ2-5, with D maybe TRBD1 (5 bases). The CDR3 contains 15 residues. V was pared by 3 bases and J by 4 bases, with 15 bases between. Germline V gene data show CDR1 as MDHEN and CDR2 as SYDVKM.

This clone was counted at least ten times. The chain combines TRBV2 with TRBJ2-7; weak D call: TRBD1 (5 bases). V lost 10 bases and J lost 2, with 18 bases in between. From germline, CDR1 is SNHLY and CDR2 FYNNEI. The CDR3 runs 14 residues. CDR3 in amino acids: CAIFSGQGAYEQYF. CDR3 DNA sequence: TGTGCCATTTTTTCGGGTCAGGGCGCCTACGAGCAGTACTTC.

The chain carries TRBV11-2 and TRBJ1-2; 7 nucleotides match TRBD1. The J segment lost 7 bases and the V segment lost 6 bases, leaving 8 bases of the junction unmatched. The CDR3 loop spans 13 amino acids. Per the germline V gene, CDR1 is SGHAT and CDR2 is FQNNGV. Here the CDR3 reads CASSTGTVSGYTF. CDR3 DNA sequence: TGTGCCAGCAGTACCGGGACAGTCTCTGGCTACACCTTC.

This chain links TRBV3-1 (or the pseudogene TRBV3-2) with TRBJ2-7; 9 positions match TRBD1. Germline CDR1 and CDR2: LGHDT and YNNKEL (reference sequence). The ends lost 2 bases at V and 2 bases at J; junction bases unmatched: 4. This CDR3 comprises 15 residues. Here the CDR3 reads CASSQTGGDTYEQYF. The CDR3 coding sequence is TGTGCCAGCAGCCAAACAGGGGGCGATACCTACGAGCAGTACTTC.

This rearrangement joins TRBV27 to TRBJ2-7, with 9 bases identical to TRBD1. V trimming: 7 bases; J trimming: 7 bases; junction bases outside the gene matches: 17. The CDR3 has 16 amino acids. Per germline, CDR1 MNHEY and CDR2 SMNVEV (reference sequence). Written as DNA, the CDR3 is TGTGCCAGCAAATTATGGGGGACAGGGACCGCGGGGGAGCAGTACTTC. Its protein product is CASKLWGTGTAGEQYF.

J is TRBJ1-6 and V is TRBV19, with D perhaps matching TRBD1 (6 bases). This CDR3 region has 13 residues. Trimming took 8 bases from V and 8 from J, leaving 13 bases between them. Germline CDR1 and CDR2: LNHDA and SQIVND (reference sequence). The chain's CDR3 is CASQQGLDSPLHF. CDR3 DNA sequence: TGTGCCAGTCAACAGGGCCTCGATTCACCCCTCCACTTT.

The rearrangement uses TRBV2 and TRBJ1-4; D gene unclear. Trimming removed 1 base from V and 4 bases from J, with 7 bases in between. In germline, CDR1 is SNHLY, CDR2 FYNNEI. The CDR3 contains 14 residues. This CDR3 reads CASSEGGLNEKLFF. DNA of the CDR3: TGTGCCAGCAGTGAAGGAGGACTTAATGAAAAACTGTTTTTT.